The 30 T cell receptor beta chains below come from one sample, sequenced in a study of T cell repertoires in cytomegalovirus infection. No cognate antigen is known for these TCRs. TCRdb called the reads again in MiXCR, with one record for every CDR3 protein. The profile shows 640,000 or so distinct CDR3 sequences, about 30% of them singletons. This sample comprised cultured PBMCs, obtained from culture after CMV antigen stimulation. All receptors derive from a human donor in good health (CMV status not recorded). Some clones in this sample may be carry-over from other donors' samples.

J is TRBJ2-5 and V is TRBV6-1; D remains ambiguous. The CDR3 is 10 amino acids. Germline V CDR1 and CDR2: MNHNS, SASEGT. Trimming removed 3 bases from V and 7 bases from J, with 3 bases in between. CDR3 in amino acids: CASSERTQYF. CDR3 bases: TGTGCCAGCAGTGAGCGGACCCAGTACTTC.

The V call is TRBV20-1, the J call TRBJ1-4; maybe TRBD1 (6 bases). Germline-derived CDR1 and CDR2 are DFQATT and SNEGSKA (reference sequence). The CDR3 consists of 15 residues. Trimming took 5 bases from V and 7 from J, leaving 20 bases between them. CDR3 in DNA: TGCAGTGCTTCCTTTATGGGGGGCGCTGGTGAAAAACTGTTTTTT. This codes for CSASFMGGAGEKLFF.

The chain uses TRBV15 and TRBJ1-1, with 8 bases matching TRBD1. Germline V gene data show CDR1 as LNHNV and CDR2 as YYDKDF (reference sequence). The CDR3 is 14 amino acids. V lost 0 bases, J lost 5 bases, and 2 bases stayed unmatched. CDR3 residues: CATSREQGGTEAFF. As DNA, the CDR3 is TGTGCCACCAGCAGAGAACAGGGGGGGACTGAAGCTTTCTTT.

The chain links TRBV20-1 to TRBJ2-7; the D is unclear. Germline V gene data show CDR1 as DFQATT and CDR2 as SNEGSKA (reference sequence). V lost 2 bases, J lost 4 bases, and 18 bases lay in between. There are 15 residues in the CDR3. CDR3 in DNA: TGCAGTGCTAGATGGGCGTCGGGTTCGGGTTACGAGCAGTACTTC. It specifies CSARWASGSGYEQYF.

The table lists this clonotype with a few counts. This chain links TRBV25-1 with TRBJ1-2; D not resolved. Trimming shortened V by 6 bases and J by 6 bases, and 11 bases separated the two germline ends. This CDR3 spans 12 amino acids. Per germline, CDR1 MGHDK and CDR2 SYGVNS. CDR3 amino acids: CASRAEEHGYTF. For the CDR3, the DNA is TGTGCCAGCAGGGCAGAAGAACATGGCTACACCTTC.

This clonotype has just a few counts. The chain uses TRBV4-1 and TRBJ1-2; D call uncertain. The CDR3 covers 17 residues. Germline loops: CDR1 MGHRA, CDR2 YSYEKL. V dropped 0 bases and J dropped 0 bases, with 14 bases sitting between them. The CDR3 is CASSQDRAGDPNYGYTF. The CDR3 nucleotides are TGCGCCAGCAGCCAAGATCGGGCAGGAGACCCTAACTATGGCTACACCTTC.

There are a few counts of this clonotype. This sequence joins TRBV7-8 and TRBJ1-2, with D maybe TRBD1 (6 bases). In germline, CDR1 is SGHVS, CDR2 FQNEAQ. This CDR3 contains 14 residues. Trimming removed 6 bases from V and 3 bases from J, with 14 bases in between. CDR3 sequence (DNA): TGTGCCAGCAGTCAAAGGGGGGTGGACTATGGCTACACCTTC. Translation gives CASSQRGVDYGYTF.

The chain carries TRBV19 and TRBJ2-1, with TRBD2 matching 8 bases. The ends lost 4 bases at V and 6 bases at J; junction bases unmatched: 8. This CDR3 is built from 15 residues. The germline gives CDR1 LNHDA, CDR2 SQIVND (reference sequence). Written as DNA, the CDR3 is TGTGCCAGTAGTAAGGCAGCGGGAGTGGGCAATGAGCAGTTCTTC. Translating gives CASSKAAGVGNEQFF. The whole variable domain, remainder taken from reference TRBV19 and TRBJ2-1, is DGGITQSPKYLFRKEGQNVTLSCEQNLNHDAMYWYRQDPGQGLRLIYYSQIVNDFQKGDIAEGYSVSREKKESFPLTVTSAQKNPTAFYLCASSKAAGVGNEQFFGPGTRLTVL.

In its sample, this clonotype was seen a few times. CDR3 sequence reads: CASTPFGGTTEAFF. The CDR3 bases are TGTGCCAGCACCCCCTTCGGAGGGACCACTGAAGCTTTCTTT. The V gene is TRBV27, the J gene TRBJ1-1; D is perhaps TRBD1 (5 bases). The CDR3 is 14 residues long. Germline CDR1 and CDR2: MNHEY and SMNVEV (reference sequence). The V gene lost 7 bases and the J gene lost 4 bases, with 16 bases spanning the gap.

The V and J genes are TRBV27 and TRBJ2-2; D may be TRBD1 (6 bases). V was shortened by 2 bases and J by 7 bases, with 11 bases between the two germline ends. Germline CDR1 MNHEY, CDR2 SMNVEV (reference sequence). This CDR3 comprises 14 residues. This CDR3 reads CASSLTGFNGELFF. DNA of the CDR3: TGTGCCAGCAGTTTAACAGGGTTTAACGGGGAGCTGTTTTTT.

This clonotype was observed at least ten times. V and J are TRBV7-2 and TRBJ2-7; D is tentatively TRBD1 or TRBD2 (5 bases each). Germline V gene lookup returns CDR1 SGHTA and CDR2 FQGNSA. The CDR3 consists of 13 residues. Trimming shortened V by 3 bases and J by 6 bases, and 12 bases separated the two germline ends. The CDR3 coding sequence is TGTGCCAGCAGCTTCGGGACGGCCAGCGAGCAGTACTTC. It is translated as CASSFGTASEQYF.

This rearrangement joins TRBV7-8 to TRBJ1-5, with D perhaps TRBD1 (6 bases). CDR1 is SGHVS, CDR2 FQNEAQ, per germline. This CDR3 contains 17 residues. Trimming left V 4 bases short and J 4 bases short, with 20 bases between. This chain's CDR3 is CASSSSRLTGGNQPQHF. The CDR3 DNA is TGTGCCAGCAGCTCCTCCCGTCTGACAGGAGGTAATCAGCCCCAGCATTTT.

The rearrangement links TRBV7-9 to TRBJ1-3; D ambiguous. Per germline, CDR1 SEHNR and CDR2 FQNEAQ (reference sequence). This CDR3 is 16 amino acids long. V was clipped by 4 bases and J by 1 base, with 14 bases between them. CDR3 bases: TGTGCCAGCAGCTCGACATGGATGGGTTCTGGAAACACCATATATTTT. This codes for CASSSTWMGSGNTIYF.

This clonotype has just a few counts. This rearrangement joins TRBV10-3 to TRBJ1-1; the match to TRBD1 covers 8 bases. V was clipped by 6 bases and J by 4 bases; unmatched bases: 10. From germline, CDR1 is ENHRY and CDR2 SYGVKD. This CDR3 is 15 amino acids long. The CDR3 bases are TGTGCCATCAGCACTGGACAGGGAGGTAGCACTGAAGCTTTCTTT. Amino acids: CAISTGQGGSTEAFF.

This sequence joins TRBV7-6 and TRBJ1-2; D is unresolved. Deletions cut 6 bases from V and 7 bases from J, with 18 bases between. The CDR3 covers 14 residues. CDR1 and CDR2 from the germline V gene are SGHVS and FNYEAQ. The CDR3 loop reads CASSPDPLSGGYTF. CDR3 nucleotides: TGTGCCAGCAGTCCCGACCCCCTTTCGGGTGGCTACACCTTC.

The chain's CDR3 is CAMRGMGSYNEQFF. The CDR3 region has the DNA TGTGCCATGAGGGGCATGGGCTCCTACAATGAGCAGTTCTTC. V is TRBV10-3 and J is TRBJ2-1, with D perhaps assigned TRBD1 or TRBD2 (5 bases each). The germline V gene has CDR1 ENHRY and CDR2 SYGVKD. Trimming removed 9 bases from V and 0 bases from J, with 12 bases in between. The CDR3 length is 14 residues.

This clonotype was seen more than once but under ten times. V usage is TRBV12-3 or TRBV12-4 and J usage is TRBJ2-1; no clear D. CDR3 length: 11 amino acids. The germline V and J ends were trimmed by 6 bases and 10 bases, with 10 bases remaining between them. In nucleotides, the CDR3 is TGTGCCAGCAGCCCCTCCTGGGAGCAGTTCTTC. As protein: CASSPSWEQFF.

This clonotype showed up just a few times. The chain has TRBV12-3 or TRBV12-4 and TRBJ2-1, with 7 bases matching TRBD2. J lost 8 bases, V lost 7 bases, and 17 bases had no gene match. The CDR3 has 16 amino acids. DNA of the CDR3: TGTGCCAGCACCCCCTTTTGGGGGGAGGGATCCTATGAGCAGTTCTTC. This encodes CASTPFWGEGSYEQFF.

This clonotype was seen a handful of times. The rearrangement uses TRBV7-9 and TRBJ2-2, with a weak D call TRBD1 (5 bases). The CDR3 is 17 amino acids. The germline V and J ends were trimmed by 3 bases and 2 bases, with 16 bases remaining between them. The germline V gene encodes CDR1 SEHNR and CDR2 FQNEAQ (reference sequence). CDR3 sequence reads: CASSFPLKQANTGELFF. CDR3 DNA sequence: TGTGCCAGCAGCTTCCCCCTAAAACAGGCAAACACCGGGGAGCTGTTTTTT.

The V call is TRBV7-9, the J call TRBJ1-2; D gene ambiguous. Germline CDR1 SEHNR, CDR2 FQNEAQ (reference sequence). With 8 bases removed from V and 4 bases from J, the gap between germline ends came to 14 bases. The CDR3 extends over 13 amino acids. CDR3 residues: CASHPAGFYGYTF. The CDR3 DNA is TGTGCCAGCCACCCCGCGGGGTTCTATGGCTACACCTTC.

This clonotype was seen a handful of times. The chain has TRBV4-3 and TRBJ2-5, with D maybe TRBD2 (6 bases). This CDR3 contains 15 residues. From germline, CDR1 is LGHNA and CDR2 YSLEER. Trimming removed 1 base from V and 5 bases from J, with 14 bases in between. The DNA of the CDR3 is TGCGCCAGCAGCCAAGTTGGAGGGACCGGGGAGACCCAGTACTTC. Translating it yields CASSQVGGTGETQYF.

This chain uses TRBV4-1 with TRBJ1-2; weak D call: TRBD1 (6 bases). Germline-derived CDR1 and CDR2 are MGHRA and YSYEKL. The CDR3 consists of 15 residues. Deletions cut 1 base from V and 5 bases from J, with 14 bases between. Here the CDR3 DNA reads TGCGCCAGCAGCCAAGGGAGGTCAGGGGCTTATGGCTACACCTTC. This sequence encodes CASSQGRSGAYGYTF.

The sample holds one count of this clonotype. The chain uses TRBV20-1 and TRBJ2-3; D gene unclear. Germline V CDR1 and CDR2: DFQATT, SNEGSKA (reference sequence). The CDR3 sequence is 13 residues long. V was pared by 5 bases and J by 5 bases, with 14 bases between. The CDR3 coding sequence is TGCAGTGCTTCAACCCACCCCGGAGATACGCAGTATTTT. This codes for CSASTHPGDTQYF.

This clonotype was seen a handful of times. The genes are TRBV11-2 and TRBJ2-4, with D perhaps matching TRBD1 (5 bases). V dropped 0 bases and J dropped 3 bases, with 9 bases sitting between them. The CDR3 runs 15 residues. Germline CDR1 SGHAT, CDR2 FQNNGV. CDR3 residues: CASSLERTSKNIQYF. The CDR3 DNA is TGTGCCAGCAGCTTAGAAAGGACAAGCAAAAACATTCAGTACTTC.

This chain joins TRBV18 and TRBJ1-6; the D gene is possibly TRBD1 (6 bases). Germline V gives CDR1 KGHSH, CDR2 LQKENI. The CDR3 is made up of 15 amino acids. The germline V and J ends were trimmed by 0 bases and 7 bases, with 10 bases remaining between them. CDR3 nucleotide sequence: TGTGCCAGCTCACCACCCGCAGGGGCAAATTCACCCCTCCACTTT. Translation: CASSPPAGANSPLHF.

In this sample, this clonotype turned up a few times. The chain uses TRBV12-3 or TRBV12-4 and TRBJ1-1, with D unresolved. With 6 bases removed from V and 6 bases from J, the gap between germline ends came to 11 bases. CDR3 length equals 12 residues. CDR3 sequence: CASRSRGAEAFF. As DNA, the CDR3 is TGTGCCAGCAGATCCCGAGGAGCTGAAGCTTTCTTT.

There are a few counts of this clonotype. This CDR3 is CASSLVSGGGWSTEAFF. The CDR3 nucleotides are TGTGCCAGCAGTTTGGTTTCTGGGGGGGGTTGGAGCACTGAAGCTTTCTTT. This sequence joins TRBV28 and TRBJ1-1; maybe TRBD1 (5 bases). Germline assignment: CDR1 MDHEN and CDR2 SYDVKM. Trimming removed 3 bases from V and 4 bases from J, with 21 bases in between. This CDR3 contains 17 residues.

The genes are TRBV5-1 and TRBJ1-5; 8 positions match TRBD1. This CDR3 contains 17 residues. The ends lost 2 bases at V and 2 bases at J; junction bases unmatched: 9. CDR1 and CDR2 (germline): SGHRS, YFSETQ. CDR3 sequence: CASSFGTGPTGNQPQHF. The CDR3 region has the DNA TGCGCCAGCAGCTTCGGGACAGGTCCGACGGGCAATCAGCCCCAGCATTTT.

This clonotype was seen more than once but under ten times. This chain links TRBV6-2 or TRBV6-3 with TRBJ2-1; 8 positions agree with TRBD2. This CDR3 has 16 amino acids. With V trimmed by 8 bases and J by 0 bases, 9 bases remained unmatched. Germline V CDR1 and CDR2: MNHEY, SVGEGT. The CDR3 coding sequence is TGTGCCAGCGCGAAACTAGCGGACTACTCCTACAATGAGCAGTTCTTC. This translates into CASAKLADYSYNEQFF.

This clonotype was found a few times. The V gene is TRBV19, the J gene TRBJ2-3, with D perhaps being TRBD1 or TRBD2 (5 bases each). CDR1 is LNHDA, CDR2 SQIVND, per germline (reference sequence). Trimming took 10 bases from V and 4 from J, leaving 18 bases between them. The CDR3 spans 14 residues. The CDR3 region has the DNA TGTGCCATTGGAGCCCGGGGCGCGCCAGATACGCAGTATTTT. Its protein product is CAIGARGAPDTQYF.